In its sample, the clone carrying this T cell receptor beta chain was seen a few times. These data come from a study of T-cell memory formation after mild COVID-19. V dropped 6 bases and J dropped 8 bases, with 19 bases sitting between them. This CDR3 region has 14 residues. Germline lookup yields CDR1 KGHSH and CDR2 LQKENI. One entry per CDR3 protein results from TCRdb running MiXCR on the 5' RACE reads. The data contain some 290,000 distinct CDR3 sequences, about 16% of them seen just once; the ten biggest clones take up roughly 25%. The chain joins TRBV18 to TRBJ1-1; TRBD1 is a possible D gene (5 bases). The sample comprised PBMCs or a T cell subset sorted from them (not recorded which). The clonotype comes from a man aged 18 to 29 who had mild COVID-19 (a few samples of this study predate the infection). Cell type and time point are not known. Here the CDR3 reads CASSNNRGGIEAFF. CDR3 sequence (DNA): TGTGCCAGCTCTAATAACCGCGGGGGGATAGAAGCTTTCTTT.